This T cell receptor beta chain comes out of a study of T cells in Graves' hyperthyroidism and ophthalmopathy. Study-level results: A model using 13 V-J features told ophthalmopathy apart from stable hyperthyroidism. Blood also contained most expanded thyroid clonotypes above 0.001.

Authors of the study amplified TCR beta CDR3 regions from RNA transcripts. The HTBI primer set served for first-round RT-PCR of the TCR CDR3. TCRdb independently ran MiXCR on the multiplex PCR reads; one entry per CDR3 protein. Of about 640,000 distinct CDR3 sequences listed, around 21% are singletons. For the diagnoses, clinical symptoms, serum thyroxine and TRAb, thyroid ultrasound and orbital computed tomography were used. Out of 10 ml of fresh peripheral blood came the PBMCs. Comment on this clonotype: Its target is unknown. With a much larger clone just one base away, this may be a read error.

The CDR3 spans 17 residues. In germline, CDR1 is MNHEY, CDR2 SMNVEV (reference sequence). V was cut by 4 bases and J by 1 base, with 19 bases left in between. What was sequenced was blood. The J gene is TRBJ1-1, the V gene TRBV27; D perhaps matches TRBD1 (6 bases). The clonotype comes from a man younger than 40 with Graves' ophthalmopathy. CDR3 loop: CASSSPSREGGNTEAFF. The DNA for the CDR3 is TGTGCCAGCAGTTCCCCCAGTAGGGAGGGGGGGAACACTGAAGCTTTCTTT.